This T cell receptor beta chain originates from a study of cytomegalovirus exposure and HLA in healthy donors. Note on this clone: Its antigen remains unidentified.

The study's findings and limits: Most subjects had HLA-A and HLA-B alleles reportedly predicted accurately by TCR beta sequences.

Primers included in the PCR were 60 Vbeta and 13 Jbeta primers. The protocol was immunoSEQ multiplex PCR, while the TCRdb copy is restricted to in-frame clones and leaves out a portion. In the table there are about 93,000 clones, approximately 80% of which are singletons. The CDR3 covers 16 residues. Germline V gene sequence: CDR1 LGHNA, CDR2 YNFKEQ. V gave up 1 base and J gave up 7 bases; unmatched junction bases: 8. Sequencing input: PBMCs. This chain links TRBV4-2 with TRBJ2-3; TRBD2 matches 10 bases. The receptor was isolated from a man between 50 and 59 years old in good health and CMV-seronegative. DNA for the CDR3: TGTGCCAGCAGCCAAGGGTCAGCGGGAGGGCCGCATACGCAGTATTTT. Its protein is CASSQGSAGGPHTQYF.